The 19 T cell receptor beta chains below all came from one sample that was sequenced in a study of blood T cell repertoires in COVID-19. This table comes from immunoSEQ multiplex PCR, and its TCRdb copy is limited to in-frame clones, with some not included. Of a few hundred thousand clones in the sample, approximately 79% were seen once. Sequencing used PBMCs or T cells enriched from blood (not recorded which). The receptor set was obtained from a man aged 30 to 45 with acute COVID-19.

The rearrangement joins TRBV6-5 to TRBJ2-7, with TRBD1 matching 8 bases. The ends lost 10 bases at V and 2 bases at J; junction bases unmatched: 7. CDR1 is MNHEY, CDR2 SVGAGI, per germline. The CDR3 has 13 residues. CDR3 residues: CATRTGLAYEQYV. CDR3 sequence (DNA): TGTGCCACCCGGACAGGGCTTGCCTACGAGCAGTACGTC.

The V gene is TRBV6-5, the J gene TRBJ1-1, with a tentative D call TRBD1 (5 bases). Trimming took off 6 bases at V and 4 bases at J, with 18 bases between the two ends. The CDR3 is 15 amino acids. CDR1 is MNHEY, CDR2 SVGAGI, per germline. In DNA, the CDR3 is TGTGCCAGCAGACCAACGGGGGGGAAAGGCACTGAAGCTTTCTTT. The encoded protein is CASRPTGGKGTEAFF.

V and J are TRBV6-5 and TRBJ1-4; 7 positions match TRBD1. Germline CDR1 reads MNHEY; CDR2 reads SVGAGI. This CDR3 has 14 amino acids. After removal of 6 bases from V and 7 bases from J, the junction contained 8 bases not matched to a gene. Here the CDR3 reads CASRDDREFEKLFF. The CDR3 DNA reads as TGTGCCAGCAGGGACGACAGGGAGTTTGAAAAACTGTTTTTT.

This rearrangement joins TRBV24-1 to TRBJ1-2, with no clear D. This CDR3 spans 13 amino acids. Trimming left V 6 bases short and J 6 bases short, with 13 bases between. Germline CDR1 and CDR2: KGHDR and SFDVKD. CDR3 in amino acids: CATSHGVEDGYTF. CDR3 nucleotide sequence: TGTGCCACCAGTCACGGGGTGGAGGATGGCTACACCTTC.

This chain uses TRBV6-2 or TRBV6-3 with TRBJ2-3, with 12 nucleotides matching TRBD2. Germline-derived CDR1 and CDR2 are MNHEY and SVGEGT. CDR3 length: 18 amino acids. V lost 0 bases and J lost 3; bases outside the gene matches: 7. In nucleotides, the CDR3 is TGTGCCAGCAGTTACTCGGGCCTAGCGGGGGGGTATACAGATACGCAGTATTTT. The encoded protein is CASSYSGLAGGYTDTQYF.

This clone showed up just a few times. The V and J genes are TRBV30 and TRBJ1-1; unclear D gene. Trimming left V 0 bases short and J 5 bases short, with 10 bases between. Germline CDR1 is GTSNPN and CDR2 is SVGIG (reference sequence). The CDR3 runs to 13 residues. CDR3 protein: CAWSVPGMTEAFF. The CDR3 nucleotides read TGTGCCTGGAGTGTACCGGGGATGACTGAAGCTTTCTTT.

The V call is TRBV19, the J call TRBJ2-1; D is perhaps TRBD2 (5 bases). CDR1 LNHDA and CDR2 SQIVND come from the germline V gene (reference sequence). V was cut by 5 bases and J by 0 bases, with 11 bases left in between. The CDR3 is 15 amino acids. The CDR3 bases are TGTGCCAGTAGTCGAGCGGTTAGCTCCTACAATGAGCAGTTCTTC. Its translation is CASSRAVSSYNEQFF.

This rearrangement joins TRBV5-1 to TRBJ2-1; TRBD1 aligns across 11 bases. Germline V CDR1 and CDR2: SGHRS, YFSETQ. This CDR3 contains 16 residues. V dropped 2 bases and J dropped 8; count of bases not matched to a gene: 9. The CDR3 protein is CASSLDLGQGADEQFF. DNA of the CDR3: TGCGCCAGCAGCTTAGATTTAGGACAGGGGGCAGATGAGCAGTTCTTC. Combining the CDR3 with reference TRBV5-1 and TRBJ2-1 gives the whole variable domain KAGVTQTPRYLIKTRGQQVTLSCSPISGHRSVSWYQQTPGQGLQFLFEYFSETQRNKGNFPGRFSGRQFSNSRSEMNVSTLELGDSALYLCASSLDLGQGADEQFFGPGTRLTVL.

This clone was counted a few times. The chain combines TRBV24-1 with TRBJ1-6; 10 nucleotides line up with TRBD1. V lost 1 base, J lost 10 bases, and 6 bases stayed unmatched. The length of the CDR3 is 16 residues. The germline CDR1 and CDR2 sequences are KGHDR and SFDVKD. The CDR3 loop reads CATSDFETGGRSPLHF. The CDR3 nucleotides read TGTGCCACCAGTGATTTTGAGACAGGGGGCAGGTCACCCCTCCACTTT.

This chain connects TRBV10-2 to TRBJ2-7, with 8 bases aligning to TRBD2. The CDR3 has 14 amino acids. J gave up 0 bases and V 8 bases, and 6 bases lay outside the gene matches. Germline V CDR1 and CDR2: WSHSY, SAAADI. The CDR3 bases are TGCGCCAGCGCACTAGCGGATAGCTCCTACGAGCAGTACGTC. Encoded protein: CASALADSSYEQYV.

This rearrangement joins TRBV11-3 to TRBJ2-1; maybe TRBD2 (6 bases). Germline CDR1 and CDR2: SGHNT and YENEEA. CDR3 size: 16 residues. V lost 3 bases, J lost 10 bases, and 22 bases lay in between. As DNA, the CDR3 is TGTGCCAGCAGCTTGGGGGGTGGAGGTAGTGGGCAAGAGCAGTTCTTC. Amino acid sequence: CASSLGGGGSGQEQFF. The entire variable domain, with the rest obtained from reference TRBV11-3 and TRBJ2-1, is as follows: EAGVVQSPRYKIIEKKQPVAFWCNPISGHNTLYWYLQNLGQGPELLIRYENEEAVDDSQLPKDRFSAERLKGVDSTLKIQPAELGDSAVYLCASSLGGGGSGQEQFFGPGTRLTVL.

The CDR3 nucleotides read TGTGCCAGCAGCCCCCGGACACAGAACACCGGGGAGCTGTTTTTT. This sequence encodes CASSPRTQNTGELFF. The chain links TRBV5-4 to TRBJ2-2; a possible D gene is TRBD1 (5 bases). Germline CDR1 SGHNT, CDR2 YYREEE (reference sequence). Trimming cost V 4 bases and J 1 base, with 11 bases left between them. The CDR3 length is 15 residues.

The V and J genes are TRBV25-1 and TRBJ2-5; TRBD1 might be the D (6 bases). The CDR3 runs 16 residues. V lost 5 bases and J 4 bases, leaving 20 bases between the germline ends. Germline V CDR1 and CDR2: MGHDK, SYGVNS. The CDR3 coding sequence is TGTGCCAGCAGTCACACCAGGGGCGCTGGACCAGAGACCCAGTACTTC. It yields the protein CASSHTRGAGPETQYF.

This chain links TRBV27 with TRBJ1-5; 8 bases map to TRBD1. The germline V gene has CDR1 MNHEY and CDR2 SMNVEV (reference sequence). The ends lost 4 bases at V and 7 bases at J; junction bases unmatched: 6. The CDR3 extends over 14 amino acids. DNA of the CDR3: TGTGCCAGCAGTTCATCAGGGGGCGTGCAGCCCCAGCATTTT. It is translated as CASSSSGGVQPQHF.

The chain recombines TRBV7-9 with TRBJ1-3, with 8 bases fitting TRBD1. In germline, CDR1 is SEHNR, CDR2 FQNEAQ (reference sequence). With V trimmed by 5 bases and J by 2 bases, 2 bases remained unmatched. This CDR3 is 14 amino acids long. The CDR3 DNA is TGTGCCAGCAGCCAACAGGGGGCTGGAAACACCATATATTTT. It translates to CASSQQGAGNTIYF.

This clone has just one count. This rearrangement joins TRBV19 to TRBJ2-5; possibly TRBD2 for D (6 bases). CDR1 and CDR2 from the germline V gene are LNHDA and SQIVND (reference sequence). The germline V and J ends were trimmed by 4 bases and 5 bases, with 11 bases remaining between them. The CDR3 runs 13 residues. The CDR3: CASSTRLGETQYF. The CDR3, as DNA: TGTGCCAGTAGTACCAGACTAGGGGAGACCCAGTACTTC.

The CDR3 sequence is CASSFQRGEKETQYF. The DNA for the CDR3 is TGTGCCAGCAGCTTCCAGCGGGGGGAGAAAGAGACCCAGTACTTC. The chain carries TRBV7-9 and TRBJ2-5; 9 nucleotides agree with TRBD2. V lost 3 bases to trimming and J lost 3 bases; unmatched junction nucleotides: 5. Germline-derived CDR1 and CDR2 are SEHNR and FQNEAQ (reference sequence). This CDR3 is built from 15 residues.

The CDR3 coding sequence is TGTGCCACCAGTGACCGAGACTATCAAGAGACCCAGTACTTC. This encodes CATSDRDYQETQYF. The V call is TRBV24-1, the J call TRBJ2-5; possibly TRBD2 for D (5 bases). Looked up from germline, CDR1 is KGHDR and CDR2 is SFDVKD. Trimming shortened V by 4 bases and J by 2 bases, and 10 bases separated the two germline ends. This CDR3 comprises 14 residues.

The chain couples TRBV2 to TRBJ2-4, with TRBD2 identical over 12 bases. From germline, CDR1 is SNHLY and CDR2 FYNNEI. This CDR3 contains 14 residues. J was trimmed by 8 bases and V by 6 bases; bases with no gene match: 5. The CDR3 loop reads CASSEGLAGDIQYF. CDR3 in DNA: TGTGCCAGCAGCGAGGGACTAGCGGGTGACATTCAGTACTTC.